This passage covers 26 T cell receptor beta chains from one sample sequenced in a study of T cell repertoires in ileal Crohn's disease. Sequencing was performed with immunoSEQ multiplex PCR; in TCRdb, only in-frame clones are kept and a portion is missing. This sample carries almost 5,500 clones, 69% of them seen once, and the ten largest clones take less than 35%. Time point reported: neoterminal ileum biopsy at postoperative endoscopy, about 6 months after surgery. The source material was ileal tissue. The receptors originated from an adult with Crohn's disease.

This clone came up a few times. The rearrangement joins TRBV27 to TRBJ2-2; D is undetermined. The CDR3 length is 16 residues. The germline V gene encodes CDR1 MNHEY and CDR2 SMNVEV (reference sequence). Trimming left V 2 bases short and J 1 base short, with 11 bases between. The CDR3 DNA follows: TGTGCCAGCAGTTTAATCGGGTTCGGGAACACCGGGGAGCTGTTTTTT. This sequence encodes CASSLIGFGNTGELFF.

V and J are TRBV2 and TRBJ2-5; the D gene is possibly TRBD1 (6 bases). V dropped 3 bases and J dropped 5 bases, with 10 bases sitting between them. Germline loops: CDR1 SNHLY, CDR2 FYNNEI. This CDR3 has 13 residues. The DNA for the CDR3 is TGTGCCAGCAGTGACAGGGGTGGGGAGACCCAGTACTTC. This sequence encodes CASSDRGGETQYF.

With regard to this clone: Germline is not matched at one junction end, which may reflect a read error. J is TRBJ2-2 and V is TRBV5-1, with TRBD2 matching 9 bases. Germline lookup yields CDR1 SGHRS and CDR2 YFSETQ. The CDR3 totals 15 residues. Here the CDR3 DNA reads TGTGCCAGCAGCGGGGGGACAGCGAGAATCGGGGAGCTGTTTTTT. Protein product: CASSGGTARIGELFF.

For this clone: The sample carries other DNA sequences with the same CDR3. This chain joins TRBV6-1 and TRBJ1-2, with D possibly being TRBD1 (6 bases). The CDR3 is 14 amino acids. Trimming took off 7 bases at V and 2 bases at J, with 14 bases between the two ends. CDR1 and CDR2 (germline): MNHNS, SASEGT. The CDR3 region is CASTRTGPNYGYTF. CDR3 DNA: TGTGCCAGCACTCGAACAGGGCCCAACTATGGCTACACCTTC.

The CDR3 reads CASSPGTGGNTEAFF. Here the CDR3 DNA reads TGTGCCAGCAGCCCCGGGACAGGGGGTAACACTGAAGCTTTCTTT. The chain has TRBV6-5 and TRBJ1-1, with 11 bases matching TRBD1. CDR3 length: 15 residues. The ends lost 6 bases at V and 2 bases at J; junction bases unmatched: 5. Per the germline V gene, CDR1 is MNHEY and CDR2 is SVGAGI.

This chain joins TRBV7-2 and TRBJ1-2; no firm D call. This CDR3 has 13 amino acids. Germline V CDR1 and CDR2: SGHTA, FQGNSA. The germline V and J ends were trimmed by 5 bases and 8 bases, with 15 bases remaining between them. CDR3 amino acids: CASSRYLDKGYTF. The CDR3 DNA is TGTGCCAGCAGCCGTTACTTAGACAAGGGCTACACCTTC. Combining the CDR3 with reference TRBV7-2 and TRBJ1-2 gives the whole variable domain GAGVSQSPSNKVTEKGKDVELRCDPISGHTALYWYRQSLGQGLEFLIYFQGNSAPDKSGLPSDRFSAERTGGSVSTLTIQRTQQEDSAVYLCASSRYLDKGYTFGSGTRLTVV.

This clone was seen a few times. The chain employs TRBV13 and TRBJ1-5, with D hard to call. The CDR3 is made up of 14 amino acids. The V end lost 5 bases, the J end lost 6 bases, and 14 bases lay between the germline ends. CDR1 PRHDT and CDR2 FYEKMQ come from the germline V gene (reference sequence). In nucleotides, the CDR3 is TGTGCCAGCAGCCCTAGGCGAGGCTCTCAGCCCCAGCATTTT. Translation: CASSPRRGSQPQHF.

The chain joins TRBV2 to TRBJ1-2, with D perhaps matching TRBD1 (5 bases). CDR3 length equals 13 residues. V was trimmed by 4 bases and J by 7 bases, leaving 13 bases between them. Germline V gene lookup returns CDR1 SNHLY and CDR2 FYNNEI. CDR3 coding DNA: TGTGCCAGCAGTGCGGAGGGGCGGTCTGGCTACACCTTC. This codes for CASSAEGRSGYTF.

The J gene is TRBJ1-6, the V gene TRBV13; 10 nucleotides line up with TRBD1. The CDR3 is 14 amino acids. The V and J ends lost 4 bases and 11 bases, in that order; junction bases with no gene match: 5. Germline V gene data show CDR1 as PRHDT and CDR2 as FYEKMQ (reference sequence). CDR3 in DNA: TGTGCCAGCAGCTATTGGACAGGGGGTACACCCCTCCACTTT. The encoded protein is CASSYWTGGTPLHF.

This rearrangement joins TRBV6-5 to TRBJ1-2; D ambiguous. The CDR3 is made up of 14 amino acids. Deletions cut 4 bases from V and 1 base from J, with 10 bases between. CDR1 is MNHEY and CDR2 is SVGAGI in the germline V gene. The CDR3 here is CASSSIQFNYGYTF. The CDR3 coding sequence is TGTGCCAGCAGTTCGATACAATTTAACTATGGCTACACCTTC.

This chain joins TRBV7-3 and TRBJ1-1; no definite D call. V shed 1 base and J shed 3 bases, with 6 bases lying between them. The CDR3 runs to 13 residues. Germline assignment: CDR1 SGHTA and CDR2 FQGTGA. CDR3 sequence: CASSLSPDTEAFF. DNA for the CDR3: TGTGCCAGCAGCTTAAGTCCCGACACTGAAGCTTTCTTT.

A note on this clone: This CDR3 is also generated by other DNA sequences in the sample. The CDR3 reads CASSPQRTGSYEQYF. The CDR3 DNA is TGCGCCAGCAGCCCCCAACGGACAGGGAGCTACGAGCAGTACTTC. The chain uses TRBV4-3 and TRBJ2-7; TRBD1 matches at 8 bases. Germline CDR1 is LGHNA and CDR2 is YSLEER. The length of the CDR3 is 15 residues. Trimming removed 4 bases from V and 3 bases from J; junction bases left unmatched: 8.

The chain combines TRBV2 with TRBJ1-4; TRBD1 matches 10 bases. Trimming removed 5 bases from V and 3 bases from J; junction bases left unmatched: 3. The length of the CDR3 is 15 residues. Germline V gives CDR1 SNHLY, CDR2 FYNNEI. DNA of the CDR3: TGTGCCAGCAGTAGACAGGGGGCTGCTAATGAAAAACTGTTTTTT. It encodes CASSRQGAANEKLFF.

This chain uses TRBV9 with TRBJ1-4; possible D gene TRBD1, 6 bases. This CDR3 spans 14 amino acids. Between the trimmed V and J ends, which lost 5 bases and 8 bases, there was a span of 16 bases. CDR1 and CDR2 (germline): SGDLS, YYNGEE. Written as DNA, the CDR3 is TGTGCCAGCAGTCTTGGGGGCGCGTTCGAAAAACTGTTTTTT. Translated: CASSLGGAFEKLFF. The full variable domain, its missing parts supplied by reference TRBV9 and TRBJ1-4, is DSGVTQTPKHLITATGQRVTLRCSPRSGDLSVYWYQQSLDQGLQFLIQYYNGEERAKGNILERFSAQQFPDLHSELNLSSLELGDSALYFCASSLGGAFEKLFFGSGTQLSVL.

This clone was seen a few times. This chain uses TRBV7-8 with TRBJ2-7, with 10 bases that match TRBD1. Germline V gene data show CDR1 as SGHVS and CDR2 as FQNEAQ. The CDR3 length is 14 residues. After removal of 2 bases from V and 3 bases from J, the junction contained 1 base not matched to a gene. The CDR3: CASSLRDRGYEQYF. CDR3 coding DNA: TGTGCCAGCAGCTTAAGGGACAGGGGCTACGAGCAGTACTTC.

This clone has just a few counts. The chain uses TRBV30 and TRBJ2-7, with D maybe TRBD2 (5 bases). The CDR3 loop spans 14 amino acids. Germline V lookup: CDR1 GTSNPN, CDR2 SVGIG (reference sequence). V gave up 3 bases and J gave up 4 bases, with 16 bases separating them. CDR3 protein: CAWRILRDWYEQYF. The CDR3 region has the DNA TGTGCCTGGAGGATCCTCCGGGATTGGTACGAGCAGTACTTC.

The V gene is TRBV6-5, the J gene TRBJ1-2; the D is unclear. The CDR3 contains 15 residues. V lost 2 bases and J lost 1, with 11 bases in between. The germline CDR1 and CDR2 sequences are MNHEY and SVGAGI. The CDR3 DNA reads as TGTGCCAGCAGTTACGGTCTTCAACTTAACTATGGCTACACCTTC. Translated, it gives CASSYGLQLNYGYTF.

The chain uses TRBV5-1 and TRBJ1-1; TRBD1 matches at 10 bases. Per germline, CDR1 SGHRS and CDR2 YFSETQ. V trimming: 4 bases; J trimming: 7 bases; junction bases outside the gene matches: 10. The CDR3 is made up of 15 amino acids. CDR3 region: CASSGRTGGNSEAFF. CDR3 DNA sequence: TGCGCCAGCAGCGGGAGGACAGGGGGTAATAGTGAAGCTTTCTTT.

The chain carries TRBV6-1 and TRBJ2-1, with TRBD1 matching 9 bases. The CDR3 length is 15 residues. The V segment lost 6 bases and the J segment 9 bases; nucleotides outside the gene matches: 12. Germline V gives CDR1 MNHNS, CDR2 SASEGT. CDR3 residues: CASSEPGQGFGEQFF. The CDR3 nucleotides read TGTGCCAGCAGCGAACCGGGACAGGGCTTCGGTGAGCAGTTCTTC.

The chain carries TRBV9 and TRBJ2-1; the match to TRBD2 covers 10 bases. Germline assignment: CDR1 SGDLS and CDR2 YYNGEE. The ends lost 3 bases at V and 4 bases at J; junction bases unmatched: 13. The CDR3 is made up of 18 amino acids. The chain's CDR3 is CASSGGSGGSYQYNEQFF. CDR3 nucleotides: TGTGCCAGCAGCGGGGGTAGCGGGGGGTCCTATCAGTACAATGAGCAGTTCTTC.

V usage is TRBV7-6 and J usage is TRBJ2-1; D perhaps matches TRBD1 (6 bases). This CDR3 region has 12 residues. V dropped 4 bases and J dropped 9 bases, with 10 bases sitting between them. Germline lookup yields CDR1 SGHVS and CDR2 FNYEAQ. The CDR3 is CASSSLGGEQFF. The CDR3 bases are TGTGCCAGCAGCTCCCTAGGGGGTGAGCAGTTCTTC. Filled out from reference TRBV7-6 and TRBJ2-1, the complete variable domain reads GAGVSQSPRYKVTKRGQDVALRCDPISGHVSLYWYRQALGQGPEFLTYFNYEAQQDKSGLPNDRFSAERPEGSISTLTIQRTEQRDSAMYRCASSSLGGEQFFGPGTRLTVL.

The chain links TRBV11-3 to TRBJ1-1, with D maybe TRBD1 (5 bases). This CDR3 contains 14 residues. V lost 9 bases, J lost 6 bases, and 20 bases lay in between. The germline gives CDR1 SGHNT, CDR2 YENEEA. This CDR3 is CASQWGTRAAEAFF. CDR3 nucleotide sequence: TGTGCCAGTCAGTGGGGGACTCGGGCGGCTGAAGCTTTCTTT.

This clone occurred a few times. The rearrangement links TRBV30 to TRBJ1-6, with a weak D call TRBD1 (5 bases). The V gene's germline CDR1 is GTSNPN and CDR2 SVGIG (reference sequence). Deletions cut 4 bases from V and 10 bases from J, with 17 bases between. The CDR3 spans 14 residues. The CDR3 is CAWTGGAFESPLHF. CDR3 coding DNA: TGTGCCTGGACGGGTGGGGCCTTTGAGTCACCCCTCCACTTT.

V and J are TRBV5-4 and TRBJ1-6; TRBD1 matches at 7 bases. In germline, CDR1 is SGHNT, CDR2 YYREEE (reference sequence). V lost 0 bases, J lost 3 bases, and 0 bases stayed unmatched. The CDR3 is 15 residues long. The CDR3 coding sequence is TGTGCCAGCAGCTTGGGGGACAGCTATAATTCACCCCTCCACTTT. Protein: CASSLGDSYNSPLHF.

This chain links TRBV4-3 with TRBJ2-2; D uncertain. Trimming cost V 0 bases and J 4 bases, with 3 bases left between them. Germline V gene sequence: CDR1 LGHNA, CDR2 YSLEER. The CDR3 extends over 13 amino acids. CDR3 sequence: CASSQDSTGELFF. The CDR3 DNA reads as TGCGCCAGCAGCCAAGATAGCACCGGGGAGCTGTTTTTT.

This chain uses TRBV30 with TRBJ2-3, with 8 bases identical to TRBD1. Per germline, CDR1 GTSNPN and CDR2 SVGIG (reference sequence). After removal of 3 bases from V and 3 bases from J, the junction contained 5 bases not matched to a gene. The CDR3 loop spans 14 amino acids. CDR3 in amino acids: CAWSPGQATDTQYF. The CDR3 DNA sequence: TGTGCCTGGAGCCCGGGACAGGCAACAGATACGCAGTATTTT. The entire variable domain, with the rest obtained from reference TRBV30 and TRBJ2-3, is as follows: SQTIHQWPATLVQPVGSPLSLECTVEGTSNPNLYWYRQAAGRGLQLLFYSVGIGQISSEVPQNLSASRPQDRQFILSSKKLLLSDSGFYLCAWSPGQATDTQYFGPGTRLTVL.